This T cell receptor beta chain is drawn from a study of T cell responses to AZD1222 COVID-19 vaccine. Clones were sequenced by immunoSEQ multiplex PCR, and TCRdb holds only the in-frame ones, with some missing. The table shows 75,000 to 100,000 clones, with more than 70% occurring only once. V shed 4 bases and J 7 bases; nucleotides not matched to a gene: 8. Germline CDR1 is LGHNA and CDR2 is YSLEER. The CDR3 covers 14 residues. The chain links TRBV4-3 to TRBJ1-2, with TRBD1 identical over 8 bases. The sequence was obtained from an adult in good health. The starting material was peripheral blood, obtained on day 0 of AZD1222 vaccination. CDR3 sequence: CASSPVDRGGGYTF. CDR3 in DNA: TGCGCCAGCAGCCCGGTTGACAGGGGAGGTGGCTACACCTTC.